This T cell receptor beta chain was found in a study of cytomegalovirus exposure and HLA in healthy donors. Study summary: The same platform used for the 500 to 850 first-cohort repertoires was also used for the 90 to 150 validation repertoires, as a later analysis reported. Study outcomes and limitations: The classifier reportedly diagnosed cytomegalovirus status with high specificity and sensitivity. A subsequent analysis found that TCR clusters from the first cohort also tended to co-occur in the 90 to 150 validation repertoires, with 90% to 95% of cluster scores above 0.

As for this clone: Its cognate antigen is unknown.

CDR3 size: 14 residues. Germline CDR1 is SGHTA and CDR2 is FQGNSA. V was pared by 5 bases and J by 2 bases, with 5 bases of the junction left unmatched. Produced via immunoSEQ multiplex PCR; TCRdb's table is partial and in-frame only. This table holds some 100,000 clones, more than 70% found once. The clonotype originates from a man aged 18 to 30 in good health and CMV-seronegative. The chain links TRBV7-2 to TRBJ2-5, with TRBD1 matching 7 bases. The material sequenced was PBMCs. CDR3 region: CASSLTGAQETQYF. CDR3 coding DNA: TGTGCCAGCAGCCTAACAGGGGCGCAAGAGACCCAGTACTTC.